This passage covers 20 T cell receptor beta chains from one sample sequenced in a study of cytomegalovirus exposure and HLA in healthy donors. In the PCR, 60 Vbeta and 13 Jbeta primers were used. Sequencing used immunoSEQ multiplex PCR; TCRdb keeps in-frame clones, though not all of them. The sample lists 170,000 or so clones, 75% to 85% occurring once. The sequenced material came from PBMCs. The receptor set was obtained from a man aged 25 to 45 in good health and CMV-seropositive.

This chain uses TRBV28 with TRBJ1-4; D remains unclear. This CDR3 is built from 16 residues. The V end was cut by 6 bases, the J end by 8 bases, with 22 bases between. Germline V gene lookup returns CDR1 MDHEN and CDR2 SYDVKM. The CDR3 loop reads CASRGSVAQEEEKLFF. The CDR3 nucleotides are TGTGCCAGCAGGGGCTCCGTGGCGCAGGAGGAAGAAAAACTGTTTTTT.

The rearrangement links TRBV29-1 to TRBJ2-7; D gene ambiguous. Germline V gives CDR1 SQVTM, CDR2 ANQGSEA. The germline V and J ends were trimmed by 0 bases and 4 bases, with 10 bases remaining between them. The CDR3 runs 13 residues. CDR3 DNA sequence: TGCAGCGTTGAAGATCCCCCCGGGTACGAGCAGTACTTC. Its translation is CSVEDPPGYEQYF.

V is TRBV27 and J is TRBJ2-3; D is possibly TRBD2 (6 bases). The CDR3 is 14 amino acids. The V end was cut by 6 bases, the J end by 0 bases, with 10 bases between. Germline values: CDR1 MNHEY, CDR2 SMNVEV (reference sequence). Here the CDR3 DNA reads TGTGCCAGCAGCTACGGGACTAGCACAGATACGCAGTATTTT. This translates into CASSYGTSTDTQYF.

V is TRBV7-9 and J is TRBJ2-5; 10 nucleotides agree with TRBD1. CDR1 and CDR2 from the germline V gene are SEHNR and FQNEAQ (reference sequence). J was trimmed by 3 bases and V by 4 bases; bases with no gene match: 8. The CDR3 spans 16 residues. The CDR3 sequence is CASSSKGDRGKETQYF. The CDR3 DNA follows: TGTGCCAGCAGCTCCAAAGGGGACAGGGGTAAAGAGACCCAGTACTTC.

The DNA for the CDR3 is TGTGCCAGCAGTGAAGCGGGGACAGGGAATGGCTACACCTTC. Translation: CASSEAGTGNGYTF. The chain links TRBV6-1 to TRBJ1-2, with 9 bases fitting TRBD1. With V trimmed by 0 bases and J by 6 bases, 2 bases remained unmatched. The CDR3 length is 14 residues. Germline V gives CDR1 MNHNS, CDR2 SASEGT.

This chain connects TRBV13 to TRBJ1-6; 8 bases fit TRBD1. J gave up 6 bases and V 5 bases, and 12 bases lay outside the gene matches. In germline, CDR1 is PRHDT, CDR2 FYEKMQ (reference sequence). The CDR3 is made up of 17 amino acids. This chain's CDR3 is CASSAIRPGGGNSPLHF. For the CDR3, the DNA is TGTGCCAGCAGCGCAATTCGTCCAGGGGGCGGTAATTCACCCCTCCACTTT.

The chain employs TRBV27 and TRBJ1-5; D remains unclear. Germline V gene lookup returns CDR1 MNHEY and CDR2 SMNVEV (reference sequence). The ends were cut back, 4 bases at V and 1 base at J, with 17 bases in the middle. CDR3 size: 17 residues. The CDR3 DNA sequence: TGTGCCAGCAGTTCTACCCCGGCTGGGAGAAGCAATCAGCCCCAGCATTTT. The encoded protein is CASSSTPAGRSNQPQHF.

This chain joins TRBV5-1 and TRBJ2-1; a weak D match, TRBD2 (5 bases). V was cut by 2 bases and J by 0 bases, with 9 bases left in between. Germline CDR1 SGHRS, CDR2 YFSETQ. This CDR3 spans 15 amino acids. CDR3: CASSFQRSSYNEQFF. DNA of the CDR3: TGCGCCAGCAGCTTCCAGCGGAGCTCCTACAATGAGCAGTTCTTC. Using reference TRBV5-1 and TRBJ2-1 for the parts outside the CDR3, the full variable domain is KAGVTQTPRYLIKTRGQQVTLSCSPISGHRSVSWYQQTPGQGLQFLFEYFSETQRNKGNFPGRFSGRQFSNSRSEMNVSTLELGDSALYLCASSFQRSSYNEQFFGPGTRLTVL.

This rearrangement joins TRBV7-9 to TRBJ2-7, with D perhaps TRBD2 (6 bases). V was trimmed by 7 bases and J by 6 bases, leaving 22 bases between them. The CDR3 extends over 15 amino acids. CDR1 SEHNR and CDR2 FQNEAQ come from the germline V gene (reference sequence). The CDR3 bases are TGTGCCAGCACCGACCCCCCCGGGAGCTTTTCCGAGCAGTACTTC. This encodes CASTDPPGSFSEQYF.

Here the CDR3 reads CASSLYGMLTQYF. Written as DNA, the CDR3 is TGTGCCAGCAGTTTATACGGGATGTTGACCCAGTACTTC. This chain links TRBV28 with TRBJ2-5, with D possibly matching TRBD2 (5 bases). From germline, CDR1 is MDHEN and CDR2 SYDVKM. V gave up 1 base and J gave up 7 bases, with 10 bases separating them. The CDR3 runs 13 residues.

J is TRBJ2-7 and V is TRBV27, with D perhaps matching TRBD2 (6 bases). Trimming cost V 5 bases and J 1 base, with 21 bases left between them. CDR3 size: 17 residues. CDR1 and CDR2 (germline): MNHEY, SMNVEV (reference sequence). The CDR3: CASSDRDSNTGSYEQYF. The CDR3 bases are TGTGCCAGCAGTGACCGGGACTCCAACACGGGTTCCTACGAGCAGTACTTC.

For the CDR3, the DNA is TGTGCCAGCAGCTTGGGAGGGAACACCGGGGAGCTGTTTTTT. Protein product: CASSLGGNTGELFF. The chain employs TRBV11-3 and TRBJ2-2; perhaps TRBD2 as D (6 bases). CDR3 length: 14 residues. Germline CDR1 is SGHNT and CDR2 is YENEEA. V was trimmed by 3 bases and J by 1 base, leaving 6 bases between them.

This clone turned up a few times. V is TRBV4-3 and J is TRBJ1-2; the match to TRBD1 covers 8 bases. Germline V gene data show CDR1 as LGHNA and CDR2 as YSLEER. The ends lost 2 bases at V and 6 bases at J; junction bases unmatched: 5. The CDR3 length is 14 residues. The CDR3 bases are TGCGCCAGCAGCCAAACCGGGACAGGAGATGGCTACACCTTC. Its protein is CASSQTGTGDGYTF.

The chain couples TRBV10-2 to TRBJ2-7, with TRBD2 identical over 7 bases. The V gene's germline CDR1 is WSHSY and CDR2 SAAADI. V was clipped by 3 bases and J by 7 bases; unmatched bases: 9. The CDR3 is made up of 14 amino acids. CDR3 DNA: TGCGCCAGCAGTGACCGGGCGGGAGAGGGGGAGCAGTACTTC. As protein: CASSDRAGEGEQYF.

The chain recombines TRBV6-5 with TRBJ2-1; maybe TRBD2 (5 bases). Per the germline V gene, CDR1 is MNHEY and CDR2 is SVGAGI. This CDR3 comprises 14 residues. V was cut by 5 bases and J by 4 bases, with 12 bases left in between. Here the CDR3 reads CASSPRTVYNEQFF. DNA for the CDR3: TGTGCCAGCAGTCCGAGGACTGTTTACAATGAGCAGTTCTTC.

In regard to this clone: Sequence at one end of the junction differs from germline and may be a read error. This chain links TRBV7-9 with TRBJ2-3; a weak D match, TRBD2 (5 bases). From germline, CDR1 is SEHNR and CDR2 FQNEAQ (reference sequence). CDR3 size: 14 residues. DNA of the CDR3: TGTTCCAGCAGCTTTCGGGATAGGGAGGATACGCAGTATTTT. Encoded protein: CSSSFRDREDTQYF.

The chain uses TRBV25-1 and TRBJ2-1; possible D gene TRBD1, 6 bases. From germline, CDR1 is MGHDK and CDR2 SYGVNS. V was trimmed by 2 bases and J by 2 bases, leaving 7 bases between them. CDR3 length: 14 residues. The CDR3 bases are TGTGCCAGCAGTGAAGGACAGACCTACAATGAGCAGTTCTTC. As protein: CASSEGQTYNEQFF.

The chain uses TRBV19 and TRBJ1-3; a weak D match, TRBD1 (6 bases). Trimming pared 5 bases from V and 4 bases from J, leaving 15 bases between. CDR3 size: 15 residues. The germline gives CDR1 LNHDA, CDR2 SQIVND (reference sequence). The CDR3, as DNA: TGTGCCAGTAGTTTAACACAGGGTCGGGGAAACACCATATATTTT. Translated: CASSLTQGRGNTIYF. Looking up the rest from reference TRBV19 and TRBJ1-3 gives the full variable domain: DGGITQSPKYLFRKEGQNVTLSCEQNLNHDAMYWYRQDPGQGLRLIYYSQIVNDFQKGDIAEGYSVSREKKESFPLTVTSAQKNPTAFYLCASSLTQGRGNTIYFGEGSWLTVV.

The rearrangement joins TRBV7-3 to TRBJ1-1; TRBD1 agrees at 7 bases. J lost 4 bases, V lost 0 bases, and 2 bases had no gene match. The CDR3 totals 14 residues. Per the germline V gene, CDR1 is SGHTA and CDR2 is FQGTGA. Written as DNA, the CDR3 is TGTGCCAGCAGCTTAACGTCAGGGGGCACTGAAGCTTTCTTT. The encoded protein is CASSLTSGGTEAFF.

The chain is built from TRBV19 and TRBJ2-5; D may be TRBD2 (6 bases). The J call is uncertain, as TRBJ2-7 better fits the DNA end. Germline V gene sequence: CDR1 LNHDA, CDR2 SQIVND (reference sequence). The CDR3 has 18 amino acids. The CDR3 nucleotides are TGTGCCAGTAGTATAGATCTACGGAGGGCAGGGAGCAACTACGAGCAGTACTTC. Its translation is CASSIDLRRAGSNYEQYF.